The present entry profiles one TCR beta chain with its context. The antigen is not known. Trimming took 8 bases from V and 1 from J, leaving 15 bases between them. Germline CDR1 reads GTSNPN; CDR2 reads SVGIG (reference sequence). CDR3 size: 14 residues. This entry comes from a study of a mutant IDH1 vaccine in newly diagnosed glioma. Time point in this sample: week 11, during vaccination. Doses consisted of 300 ug of mutant IDH1 20-mer peptide each, paired with topical imiquimod. Tumors from donors were new WHO grade 3 or 4 IDH1-mutant astrocytomas with ATRX loss. Clones were sequenced by immunoSEQ multiplex PCR, and TCRdb holds only the in-frame ones, with some missing. In the table there are 120,000 or so clones, just under 80% of which are singletons.

The TCR sequence derives from a man aged 40-49 years with glioma. This chain links TRBV30 with TRBJ1-3; tentative D call: TRBD1 (6 bases). The source material was PBMCs, sampled from a glioma patient whose treatment included an IDH1 peptide vaccine. In nucleotides, the CDR3 is TGTGCCGAGAGAGGGGGGGTATCTGGAAACACCATATATTTT. This translates into CAERGGVSGNTIYF. Full variable domain (missing parts from reference TRBV30 and TRBJ1-3): SQTIHQWPATLVQPVGSPLSLECTVEGTSNPNLYWYRQAAGRGLQLLFYSVGIGQISSEVPQNLSASRPQDRQFILSSKKLLLSDSGFYLCAERGGVSGNTIYFGEGSWLTVV.